This T cell receptor (beta chain) derives from a study of blood T cell repertoires in COVID-19. Study background: Some COVID-19 samples were acute and others convalescent; all came from the United States, Italy and Spain. Sample material is recorded as cDNA or gDNA derived from T cells, B-cell-depleted T cells, or PBMCs.

Original handling: Cell counts per sample came from amplifying reference gene primers. Produced via immunoSEQ multiplex PCR; TCRdb's table is partial and in-frame only. V and J calls and clone size follow that table, whereas D and trimming were derived from the DNA. The sample consists of some 51,000 clones, around 93% of them appearing once. The CDR3 has 16 amino acids. Per germline, CDR1 KGHSH and CDR2 LQKENI. J gave up 7 bases and V 5 bases, and 6 bases lay outside the gene matches. This chain uses TRBV18 with TRBJ1-6; 12 nucleotides line up with TRBD1. The receptor's source is a man aged 50-60 years with acute or convalescent COVID-19. Sequences were obtained from peripheral blood. CDR3 sequence reads: CASSSGTGGANSPLHF. For the CDR3, the DNA is TGTGCCAGCTCATCCGGGACAGGGGGCGCGAATTCACCCCTCCACTTT.